Shown below are 13 T cell receptor beta chains from a single sample sequenced in a study of OX40 agonist ivuxolimab in advanced cancers. The assay was immunoSEQ multiplex PCR, and TCRdb's table has in-frame clones only and misses some. This sample yields some 73,000 clones, of which 70% to 90% are seen a single time; roughly 0.56% belongs to the top ten. The input for sequencing was CD4+ or CD8+ T cells sorted from blood, taken in a trial of the OX40 agonist ivuxolimab. The receptors originated from an adult with an advanced solid tumor such as melanoma, head and neck, liver or kidney cancer.

J is TRBJ2-5 and V is TRBV15; D gene uncertain. Germline V gene sequence: CDR1 LNHNV, CDR2 YYDKDF (reference sequence). Trimming removed 0 bases at V and 3 bases at J, with 8 bases between. There are 14 residues in the CDR3. The CDR3 sequence: CATSRDLSEETQYF. In DNA form, the CDR3 reads TGTGCCACCAGCAGAGATTTGTCGGAAGAGACCCAGTACTTC.

J is TRBJ2-7 and V is TRBV28; D call uncertain. Between the trimmed V and J ends, which lost 3 bases and 0 bases, there was a span of 21 bases. The CDR3 is 18 residues long. CDR1 and CDR2 (germline): MDHEN, SYDVKM. This CDR3 is CASSLSGPTDPSSYEQYF. The CDR3 coding sequence is TGTGCCAGCAGTTTGTCAGGACCAACCGACCCTAGCTCCTACGAGCAGTACTTC.

The rearrangement uses TRBV2 and TRBJ2-1; no clear D. Trimming left V 5 bases short and J 1 base short, with 6 bases between. Germline V gives CDR1 SNHLY, CDR2 FYNNEI. There are 13 residues in the CDR3. The CDR3 nucleotides read TGTGCCAGCAGTTTTTGGTCCTACAATGAGCAGTTCTTC. This gives the protein CASSFWSYNEQFF.

This clone was seen only a few times. V gene TRBV28 combines with J gene TRBJ2-7; 7 positions agree with TRBD2. V lost 8 bases and J lost 7; bases outside the gene matches: 17. The CDR3 extends over 15 amino acids. Germline V gives CDR1 MDHEN, CDR2 SYDVKM. CDR3 sequence reads: CASRGYDRGLREQYF. The DNA of the CDR3 is TGTGCCAGCCGAGGGTATGATAGGGGACTACGTGAGCAGTACTTC.

The gene calls are TRBV27 and TRBJ2-1; 7 bases map to TRBD2. Germline assignment: CDR1 MNHEY and CDR2 SMNVEV (reference sequence). The V gene end was trimmed by 6 bases and the J gene end by 14 bases; junction bases not matched to a gene: 19. This CDR3 has 15 residues. CDR3 residues: CASRTLYGGGPKEFF. The DNA of the CDR3 is TGTGCCAGCAGGACCCTTTACGGGGGAGGGCCAAAGGAGTTCTTC.

V is TRBV6-5 and J is TRBJ2-5, with D tentatively TRBD2 (6 bases). This CDR3 contains 13 residues. The germline gives CDR1 MNHEY, CDR2 SVGAGI. Deletions cut 6 bases from V and 5 bases from J, with 13 bases between. The DNA of the CDR3 is TGTGCCAGCAGCCCTAGCGTACTTGAGACCCAGTACTTC. It translates to CASSPSVLETQYF.

DNA for the CDR3: TGCAGCGTTGAAGAGCTAGCGGGAGTTCTCAATGAGCAGTTCTTC. Its translation: CSVEELAGVLNEQFF. The rearrangement links TRBV29-1 to TRBJ2-1, with TRBD2 matching over 10 bases. The V and J ends lost 0 bases and 6 bases, in that order; junction bases with no gene match: 5. CDR1 is SQVTM, CDR2 ANQGSEA, per germline. The CDR3 covers 15 residues.

J is TRBJ2-5 and V is TRBV29-1; D is possibly TRBD2 (5 bases). Germline V gene data show CDR1 as SQVTM and CDR2 as ANQGSEA. V was cut by 5 bases and J by 6 bases, with 13 bases left in between. This CDR3 region has 12 residues. CDR3 DNA: TGCAGCGTTTGGTGGACTTCGAAGACCCAGTACTTC. The encoded protein is CSVWWTSKTQYF.

J is TRBJ2-2 and V is TRBV4-2; 12 bases align to TRBD2. The CDR3 totals 16 residues. The V segment lost 4 bases and the J segment 5 bases; nucleotides outside the gene matches: 5. Germline V gene sequence: CDR1 LGHNA, CDR2 YNFKEQ. CDR3 loop: CASSPHTSGRTGELFF. CDR3 in DNA: TGTGCCAGCAGCCCACACACTAGCGGGAGGACCGGGGAGCTGTTTTTT.

The chain employs TRBV5-1 and TRBJ1-4, with a tentative D call TRBD1 (6 bases). The CDR3 totals 15 residues. The V and J ends lost 10 bases and 0 bases respectively, with 16 bases between them. The germline V gene has CDR1 SGHRS and CDR2 YFSETQ. CDR3 residues: CAGMDSGTTNEKLFF. Written as DNA, the CDR3 is TGCGCCGGAATGGACAGCGGTACAACTAATGAAAAACTGTTTTTT.

V usage is TRBV29-1 and J usage is TRBJ2-7; 7 positions match TRBD1. CDR1 and CDR2 (germline): SQVTM, ANQGSEA. The CDR3 is 14 amino acids. Here the CDR3 DNA reads TGCAGTTTCAAAGCACAGACAGGGTCGGGAGAGCAGTACTTC. Amino acids: CSFKAQTGSGEQYF.

The chain recombines TRBV19 with TRBJ1-2; 7 bases are shared with TRBD1. The CDR3 totals 14 residues. Germline CDR1 is LNHDA and CDR2 is SQIVND (reference sequence). V shed 3 bases, J shed 5 bases, and the junction held 6 bases outside the gene matches. The CDR3 loop reads CASSIPGTDYGYTF. CDR3 sequence (DNA): TGTGCCAGTAGTATCCCTGGGACAGATTATGGCTACACCTTC. Based on the CDR3 plus reference TRBV19 and TRBJ1-2, the full variable domain is DGGITQSPKYLFRKEGQNVTLSCEQNLNHDAMYWYRQDPGQGLRLIYYSQIVNDFQKGDIAEGYSVSREKKESFPLTVTSAQKNPTAFYLCASSIPGTDYGYTFGSGTRLTVV.

This sequence joins TRBV9 and TRBJ2-2, with D possibly TRBD2 on 6 matching bases. The CDR3 consists of 15 residues. Trimming took 0 bases from V and 5 from J, leaving 11 bases between them. The germline CDR1 and CDR2 sequences are SGDLS and YYNGEE. CDR3 nucleotide sequence: TGTGCCAGCAGCGTAGGTATTAGCGGAACCGGGGAGCTGTTTTTT. It translates to CASSVGISGTGELFF.